These 4 T cell receptor beta chains originate from one sample sequenced in a study of blood T cells in healthy people across ages. The second PCR ran about 6 to 12 cycles with a sample-barcoded 5' primer and J-beta primers. TCRdb fed the 5' RACE reads into MiXCR, producing one record per CDR3 protein. The sample includes about 1.7 million distinct CDR3 sequences, 25% to 30% seen only once; the top ten take about 7.7%. The sequenced sample was blood. These receptors came from a woman aged 30 to 39 in good health.

The sample holds a few counts of this clonotype. The chain links TRBV7-2 to TRBJ1-2; 8 positions agree with TRBD1. V shed 2 bases, J shed 4 bases, and the junction held 6 bases outside the gene matches. The CDR3 loop spans 15 amino acids. Germline lookup yields CDR1 SGHTA and CDR2 FQGNSA. The CDR3 here is CASSLNQGAVYGYTF. CDR3 in DNA: TGTGCCAGCAGCTTAAACCAGGGGGCAGTCTATGGCTACACCTTC.

The chain links TRBV9 to TRBJ2-7; D may be TRBD1 or TRBD2 (5 bases each). This CDR3 has 15 residues. In germline, CDR1 is SGDLS, CDR2 YYNGEE. V lost 0 bases and J 9 bases, leaving 19 bases between the germline ends. DNA of the CDR3: TGTGCCAGCAGCGTAGACGGGACGGATTCAAAAGGGCAGTACTTC. Its protein is CASSVDGTDSKGQYF.

The genes are TRBV20-1 and TRBJ2-5; D is perhaps TRBD1 or TRBD2 (6 bases each). The V end was cut by 4 bases, the J end by 5 bases, with 17 bases between. The CDR3 sequence is 14 residues long. Germline values: CDR1 DFQATT, CDR2 SNEGSKA (reference sequence). This chain's CDR3 is CSANSGGGRETQYF. The CDR3 bases are TGCAGTGCTAACAGTGGAGGGGGGAGGGAGACCCAGTACTTC.

The rearrangement joins TRBV20-1 to TRBJ2-7; no clear D gene. Per germline, CDR1 DFQATT and CDR2 SNEGSKA (reference sequence). V was trimmed by 1 base and J by 2 bases, leaving 9 bases between them. This CDR3 spans 13 amino acids. The chain's CDR3 is CSARVVGTYEQYV. The CDR3 DNA reads as TGCAGTGCTAGAGTGGTGGGGACCTACGAGCAGTACGTC.